This T cell receptor (beta chain) was sequenced in a study of T cell changes during pregnancy in multiple sclerosis. Generated by immunoSEQ multiplex PCR, the TCRdb table keeps only in-frame clones and is missing some. The sample carries about 59,000 clones, roughly 92% recorded once. The germline CDR1 and CDR2 sequences are KGHSH and LQKENI. The CDR3 has 18 residues. With 3 bases clipped from V and 6 bases from J, the junction kept 16 bases outside the gene matches. The source is a female donor in good health, enrolled as a control in a pregnancy study. Sequencing used peripheral blood, obtained in the third trimester of pregnancy. J is TRBJ1-2 and V is TRBV18; 10 bases are shared with TRBD1. CDR3 protein: CASSPSVGGTGVRDGYTF. The CDR3 DNA follows: TGTGCCAGCTCACCTTCGGTCGGGGGGACAGGGGTGAGAGATGGCTACACCTTC.